The entry below gives a single T cell receptor (beta chain) sequence along with its context. The antigen remains unidentified. At the DNA level, this CDR3 is encoded by other sequences in the same sample as well. This sample is drawn from a study of shared clonotypes between healthy human individuals. The study, taken as a whole, reports: Even with large depth, rarefaction showed that sorted-subset sequencing was incomplete. The naive CD4 repertoires of a few donors were compared, and approximately 4.5% of clonotypes were shared.

TCRdb's copy holds only in-frame clones and misses some; the assay was immunoSEQ multiplex PCR. This sample has under 2.5 million clones, with about nine tenths found just once. V shed 2 bases and J shed 5 bases, with 6 bases lying between them. CDR1 is SGHVS and CDR2 is FQNEAQ in the germline V gene. This CDR3 spans 12 amino acids. Recent acute infections and vaccinations were absent in the healthy HIV-negative adult donors. Sequenced sample: naive CD4+ T cells from PBMCs. Subset defined: CD45RA+ positively selected. This chain joins TRBV7-8 and TRBJ1-1, with D perhaps matching TRBD1 (5 bases). The clonotype originates from a man aged 18 to 35 in good health. Some clones in this sample may be carry-over from other donors' samples. CDR3 sequence: CASSLRGTEAFF. The CDR3 DNA follows: TGTGCCAGCAGCTTAAGGGGAACTGAAGCTTTCTTT.